The clone carrying this T cell receptor beta chain showed up many times. Its matching antigen is unknown. The data were obtained in a study of CD8 T cells in ankylosing spondylitis. The study's findings and limits: Some motif variants had been reported before (in reactive arthritis synovial fluid and blood). About 8 highly homologous variants made up a TCR beta motif that seemed to typify ankylosing spondylitis blood. Disease-associated clones were CD8+ and fairly uncommon in peripheral blood. Within matched ankylosing spondylitis synovial fluid, disease-linked clones were reportedly significantly enriched.

A quantitative 5'-RACE method, one with molecular barcodes, was used to make TCR beta libraries. TCRdb reprocessed the 5' RACE reads with MiXCR, giving one entry per CDR3 protein. The repertoire consists of about 800,000 distinct CDR3 sequences, with about an eighth occurring once and the leading ten covering roughly 0.51%. V was cut by 0 bases and J by 0 bases, with 2 bases left in between. The CDR3 sequence is 13 residues long. Germline V gene data show CDR1 as KGHSH and CDR2 as LQKENI. The sequenced material came from blood, either unsorted or a sorted T cell fraction (not recorded which). The receptor was derived from a male donor with ankylosing spondylitis. V usage is TRBV18 and J usage is TRBJ2-5; no clear D. The chain's CDR3 is CASSPPYQETQYF. The CDR3 coding sequence is TGTGCCAGCTCACCACCGTACCAAGAGACCCAGTACTTC.